Each of the 13 T cell receptor beta chains below was sequenced from the same sample in a study of shared clonotypes between healthy human individuals. Here immunoSEQ multiplex PCR was the method, and the copy in TCRdb shows in-frame clones only, minus some. The top ten clones hold 0.6% to 0.7% of a sample with over a million clones, 75% to 85% of them seen once. The material sequenced was memory CD4+ T cells from PBMCs. Subset here: CD45RA-negative fraction. The source is a man between 18 and 35 years old in good health. Some clones in this sample may be carry-over from other donors' samples.

V and J are TRBV29-1 and TRBJ2-1; D gene ambiguous. Germline V lookup: CDR1 SQVTM, CDR2 ANQGSEA. CDR3 length: 10 amino acids. The CDR3 DNA reads TGCAGTGGCAAGAACTCCGAGCAGTTCTTC. This encodes CSGKNSEQFF.

Remarks on this clone: A junction boundary mismatches the germline segment, possibly from a read error. The rearrangement joins TRBV5-1 to TRBJ2-3, with a tentative D call TRBD2 (6 bases). Germline assignment: CDR1 SGHRS and CDR2 YFSETQ. The CDR3 sequence is 16 residues long. The CDR3 protein is CVSNQRAGSGTDTQYF. Here the CDR3 DNA reads TGCGTCAGCAACCAAAGGGCGGGGTCTGGCACAGATACGCAGTATTTT.

In the case of this clone: Other DNA sequences in this specimen translate into the identical CDR3. The rearrangement links TRBV18 to TRBJ2-7; tentative D call: TRBD2 (5 bases). Trimming stripped 3 bases from V and 2 bases from J, with 5 bases between. The CDR3 totals 12 residues. Germline V gene data show CDR1 as KGHSH and CDR2 as LQKENI. CDR3 loop: CASSPRAYEQYF. In nucleotides, the CDR3 is TGTGCCAGCTCACCGAGGGCCTACGAGCAGTACTTC.

This clone has just one count. The chain links TRBV6-1 to TRBJ2-6, with D maybe TRBD1 (6 bases). With 6 bases removed from V and 0 bases from J, the gap between germline ends came to 9 bases. CDR3 length: 15 residues. The V gene's germline CDR1 is MNHNS and CDR2 SASEGT. CDR3 protein: CASSTGSSGANVLTF. CDR3 coding DNA: TGTGCCAGCAGCACAGGGAGCTCTGGGGCCAACGTCCTGACTTTC.

The genes are TRBV5-1 and TRBJ1-4; D perhaps matches TRBD1 (6 bases). CDR1 and CDR2 from the germline V gene are SGHRS and YFSETQ. The CDR3 totals 15 residues. The V end lost 4 bases, the J end lost 0 bases, and 10 bases lay between the germline ends. As DNA, the CDR3 is TGCGCCAGCAGCGAAGGGGGGTCAACTAATGAAAAACTGTTTTTT. Protein: CASSEGGSTNEKLFF.

The chain joins TRBV4-3 to TRBJ2-3, with D possibly TRBD1 on 6 matching bases. In germline, CDR1 is LGHNA, CDR2 YSLEER. V was shortened by 1 base and J by 4 bases, with 12 bases between the two germline ends. The CDR3 covers 15 residues. In nucleotides, the CDR3 is TGCGCCAGCAGCCAAGCACAGGGAGCGGCAGATACGCAGTATTTT. This codes for CASSQAQGAADTQYF.

This clone appeared once. This likely traces to a read error, being one base from a far larger clone. This sequence joins TRBV4-2 and TRBJ2-7, with 9 bases fitting TRBD2. V lost 0 bases, J lost 8 bases, and 8 bases stayed unmatched. Looked up from germline, CDR1 is LGHNA and CDR2 is YNFKEQ. This CDR3 comprises 15 residues. In DNA form, the CDR3 reads TGTGCCAGCAGCCAAGAATTGGAGACTAGCGGCAAGCAGTACTTC. Amino acid sequence: CASSQELETSGKQYF.

This sequence joins TRBV7-8 and TRBJ2-1, with D tentatively TRBD2 (5 bases). V lost 5 bases and J lost 3, with 11 bases in between. The CDR3 consists of 14 residues. From germline, CDR1 is SGHVS and CDR2 FQNEAQ. The CDR3, as DNA: TGTGCCAGCAGCCGACTACCACTCTACAATGAGCAGTTCTTC. Translation: CASSRLPLYNEQFF.

This clone came up once. The V gene is TRBV11-2, the J gene TRBJ2-7; no reliable D call. CDR1 SGHAT and CDR2 FQNNGV come from the germline V gene. The CDR3 runs to 13 residues. V shed 0 bases and J shed 2 bases, with 5 bases lying between them. CDR3 bases: TGTGCCAGCAGCTTAGACAATACCTACGAGCAGTACTTC. Translation gives CASSLDNTYEQYF.

The sample holds many counts of this clone. This chain uses TRBV6-5 with TRBJ2-5; 9 positions agree with TRBD1. Germline V gene lookup returns CDR1 MNHEY and CDR2 SVGAGI. The CDR3 is made up of 14 amino acids. V was pared by 6 bases and J by 5 bases, with 7 bases of the junction left unmatched. The CDR3 spells CASRNTGGVETQYF. The DNA of the CDR3 is TGTGCCAGCAGAAACACAGGGGGCGTGGAGACCCAGTACTTC.

The CDR3 bases are TGTGCCAGCAGCTCCTGGACCGGGACTAGAGGCGAGCAGTACTTC. Translating gives CASSSWTGTRGEQYF. This sequence joins TRBV7-2 and TRBJ2-7, with 8 positions matching TRBD2. The germline gives CDR1 SGHTA, CDR2 FQGNSA. This CDR3 comprises 15 residues. Trimming cost V 4 bases and J 6 bases; bases outside gene matches: 11. Full variable domain (remainder filled in from reference TRBV7-2 and TRBJ2-7): GAGVSQSPSNKVTEKGKDVELRCDPISGHTALYWYRQSLGQGLEFLIYFQGNSAPDKSGLPSDRFSAERTGGSVSTLTIQRTQQEDSAVYLCASSSWTGTRGEQYFGPGTRLTVT.

The V gene is TRBV19, the J gene TRBJ1-5; tentatively, D is TRBD1 (6 bases). V was shortened by 4 bases and J by 4 bases, with 17 bases between the two germline ends. The V gene's germline CDR1 is LNHDA and CDR2 SQIVND (reference sequence). The CDR3 runs to 16 residues. The CDR3 sequence is CASSTGTGFGNQPQHF. The CDR3 DNA is TGTGCCAGTAGTACCGGTACAGGGTTCGGAAATCAGCCCCAGCATTTT. Using reference TRBV19 and TRBJ1-5 for the parts outside the CDR3, the full variable domain is DGGITQSPKYLFRKEGQNVTLSCEQNLNHDAMYWYRQDPGQGLRLIYYSQIVNDFQKGDIAEGYSVSREKKESFPLTVTSAQKNPTAFYLCASSTGTGFGNQPQHFGDGTRLSIL.

The J gene is TRBJ1-2, the V gene TRBV28; a possible D gene is TRBD1 (5 bases). Trimming removed 7 bases from V and 0 bases from J, with 12 bases in between. There are 14 residues in the CDR3. Germline-derived CDR1 and CDR2 are MDHEN and SYDVKM. This CDR3 reads CASTVGGANYGYTF. CDR3 DNA sequence: TGTGCCAGCACTGTCGGGGGAGCTAACTATGGCTACACCTTC.